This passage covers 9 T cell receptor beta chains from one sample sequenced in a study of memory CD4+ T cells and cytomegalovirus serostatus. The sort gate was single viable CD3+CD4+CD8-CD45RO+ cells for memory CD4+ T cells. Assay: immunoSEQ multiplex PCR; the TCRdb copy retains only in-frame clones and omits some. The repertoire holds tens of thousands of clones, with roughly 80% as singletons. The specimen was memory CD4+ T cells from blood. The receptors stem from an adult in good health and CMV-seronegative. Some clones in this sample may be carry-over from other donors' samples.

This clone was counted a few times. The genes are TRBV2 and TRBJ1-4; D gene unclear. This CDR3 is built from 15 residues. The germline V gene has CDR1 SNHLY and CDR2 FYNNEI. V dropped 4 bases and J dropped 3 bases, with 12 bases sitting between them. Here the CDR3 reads CASSGIPLANEKLFF. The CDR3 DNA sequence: TGTGCCAGCAGTGGGATTCCGTTAGCTAATGAAAAACTGTTTTTT.

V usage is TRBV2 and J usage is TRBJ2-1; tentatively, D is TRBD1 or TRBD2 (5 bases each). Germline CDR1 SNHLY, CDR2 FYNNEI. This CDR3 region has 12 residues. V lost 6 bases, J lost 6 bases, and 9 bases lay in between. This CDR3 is CASSEGRNEQFF. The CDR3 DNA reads TGTGCCAGCAGCGAGGGGCGCAATGAGCAGTTCTTC.

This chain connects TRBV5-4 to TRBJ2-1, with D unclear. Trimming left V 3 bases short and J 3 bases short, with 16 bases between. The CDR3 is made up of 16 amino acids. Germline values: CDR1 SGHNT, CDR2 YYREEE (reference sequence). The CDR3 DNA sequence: TGTGCCAGCAGCTCCGGCTCCCAGCAAGTCTACAATGAGCAGTTCTTC. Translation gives CASSSGSQQVYNEQFF.

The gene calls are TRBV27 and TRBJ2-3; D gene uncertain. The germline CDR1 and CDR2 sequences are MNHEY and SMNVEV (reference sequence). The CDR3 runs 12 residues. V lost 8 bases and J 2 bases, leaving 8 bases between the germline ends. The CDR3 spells CASSGVTDTQYF. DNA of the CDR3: TGTGCCAGCTCAGGTGTCACAGATACGCAGTATTTT.

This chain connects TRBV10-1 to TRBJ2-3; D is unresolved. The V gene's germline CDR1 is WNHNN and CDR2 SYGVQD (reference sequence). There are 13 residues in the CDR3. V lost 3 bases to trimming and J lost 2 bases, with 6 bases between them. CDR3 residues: CASSDGHTDTQYF. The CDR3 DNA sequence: TGCGCCAGCAGTGACGGGCACACAGATACGCAGTATTTT.

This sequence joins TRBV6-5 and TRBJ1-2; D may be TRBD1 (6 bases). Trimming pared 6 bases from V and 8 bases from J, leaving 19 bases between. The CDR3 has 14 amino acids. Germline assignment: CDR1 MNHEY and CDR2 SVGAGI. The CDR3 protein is CASRTPRTAVGYTF. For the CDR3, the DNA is TGTGCCAGCAGGACGCCCAGGACAGCCGTAGGCTACACCTTC.

The CDR3 region is CASSPGVSYNEQFF. DNA of the CDR3: TGTGCCAGCTCACCCGGAGTCTCCTACAATGAGCAGTTCTTC. This chain links TRBV18 with TRBJ2-1; no clear D. The CDR3 totals 14 residues. Germline CDR1 KGHSH, CDR2 LQKENI. Deletions cut 3 bases from V and 0 bases from J, with 6 bases between.

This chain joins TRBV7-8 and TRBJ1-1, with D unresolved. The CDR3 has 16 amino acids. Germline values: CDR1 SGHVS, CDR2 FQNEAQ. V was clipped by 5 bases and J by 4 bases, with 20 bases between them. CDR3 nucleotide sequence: TGTGCCAGCAGCCCTCGGAACCCTCCCGCAGGCACTGAAGCTTTCTTT. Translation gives CASSPRNPPAGTEAFF.

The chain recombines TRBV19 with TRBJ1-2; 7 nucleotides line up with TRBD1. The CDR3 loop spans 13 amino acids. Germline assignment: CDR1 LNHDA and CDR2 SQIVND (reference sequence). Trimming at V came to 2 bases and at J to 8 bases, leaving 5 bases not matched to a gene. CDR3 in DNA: TGTGCCAGTAGTATACGACAGGGTGTCGGCTACACCTTC. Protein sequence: CASSIRQGVGYTF.